What follows is one T cell receptor beta chain and its context. This sample was taken from a study of OX40 agonist ivuxolimab in advanced cancers. On the study more broadly: Ivuxolimab doses were 0.01, 0.1, 0.3, 1.5, 3 or 10 mg/kg every 2 weeks.

Sequenced by immunoSEQ multiplex PCR; TCRdb stores in-frame clones only, minus some. The sample contains 52,000 or so clones, approximately 90% of which appear only once. Between the trimmed V and J ends, which lost 0 bases and 4 bases, there was a span of 20 bases. CDR1 and CDR2 from the germline V gene are SGHRS and YFSETQ. This CDR3 contains 19 residues. This chain uses TRBV5-1 with TRBJ2-6; D may be TRBD1 (6 bases). This receptor was obtained from an adult with an advanced solid tumor such as melanoma, head and neck, liver or kidney cancer. The sequencing used CD4+ or CD8+ T cells sorted from blood, collected in a trial of the OX40 agonist ivuxolimab. The DNA for the CDR3 is TGCGCCAGCAGCTTGGATTCAATAGTACAGGGTCCCGGGGCCAACGTCCTGACTTTC. Translating gives CASSLDSIVQGPGANVLTF. Based on the CDR3 plus reference TRBV5-1 and TRBJ2-6, the full variable domain is KAGVTQTPRYLIKTRGQQVTLSCSPISGHRSVSWYQQTPGQGLQFLFEYFSETQRNKGNFPGRFSGRQFSNSRSEMNVSTLELGDSALYLCASSLDSIVQGPGANVLTFGAGSRLTVL.